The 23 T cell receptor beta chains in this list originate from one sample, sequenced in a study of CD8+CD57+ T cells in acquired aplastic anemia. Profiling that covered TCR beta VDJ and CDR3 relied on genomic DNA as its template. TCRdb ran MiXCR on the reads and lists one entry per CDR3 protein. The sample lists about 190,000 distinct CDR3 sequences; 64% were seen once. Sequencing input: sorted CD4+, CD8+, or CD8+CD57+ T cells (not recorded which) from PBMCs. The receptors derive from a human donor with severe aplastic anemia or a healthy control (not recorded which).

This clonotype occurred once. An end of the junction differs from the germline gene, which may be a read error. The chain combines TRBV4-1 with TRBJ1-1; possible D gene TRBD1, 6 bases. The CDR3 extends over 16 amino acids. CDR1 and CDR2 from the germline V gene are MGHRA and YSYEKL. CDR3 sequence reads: CASSQVEGVLGTEAFF. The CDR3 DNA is TGCGCCAGCAGCCAAGTCGAGGGGGTATTGGGCACTGAAGCTTTCTTC.

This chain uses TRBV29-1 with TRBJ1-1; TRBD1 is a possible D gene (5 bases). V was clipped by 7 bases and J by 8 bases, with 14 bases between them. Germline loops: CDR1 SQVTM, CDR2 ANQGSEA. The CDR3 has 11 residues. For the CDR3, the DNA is TGCAGCGCCCGACGGGGGGACGAAGCTTTCTTT. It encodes CSARRGDEAFF.

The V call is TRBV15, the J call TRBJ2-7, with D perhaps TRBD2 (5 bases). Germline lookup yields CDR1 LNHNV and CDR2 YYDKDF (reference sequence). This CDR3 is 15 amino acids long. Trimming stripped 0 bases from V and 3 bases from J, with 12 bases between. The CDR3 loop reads CATSRERRGYYEQYF. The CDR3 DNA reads TGTGCCACCAGCAGAGAACGACGAGGGTACTACGAGCAGTACTTC.

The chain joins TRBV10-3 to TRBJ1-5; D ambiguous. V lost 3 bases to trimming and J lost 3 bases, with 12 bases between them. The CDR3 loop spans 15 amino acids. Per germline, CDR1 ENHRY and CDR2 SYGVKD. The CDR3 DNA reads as TGTGCCATCAGTGATGGCAGGTCTGACAATCAGCCCCAGCATTTT. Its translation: CAISDGRSDNQPQHF.

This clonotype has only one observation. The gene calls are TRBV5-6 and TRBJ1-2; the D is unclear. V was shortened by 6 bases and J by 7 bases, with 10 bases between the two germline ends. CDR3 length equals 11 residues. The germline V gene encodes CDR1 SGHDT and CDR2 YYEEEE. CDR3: CASNTVAGYTF. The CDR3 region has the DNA TGTGCCAGCAACACAGTGGCTGGCTACACCTTC. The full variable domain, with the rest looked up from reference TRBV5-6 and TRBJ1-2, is DAGVTQSPTHLIKTRGQQVTLRCSPKSGHDTVSWYQQALGQGPQFIFQYYEEEERQRGNFPDRFSGHQFPNYSSELNVNALLLGDSALYLCASNTVAGYTFGSGTRLTVV.

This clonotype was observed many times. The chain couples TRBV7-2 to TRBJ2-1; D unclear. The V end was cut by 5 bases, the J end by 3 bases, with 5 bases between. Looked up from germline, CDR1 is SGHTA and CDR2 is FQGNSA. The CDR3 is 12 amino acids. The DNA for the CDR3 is TGTGCCAGCAGCCCCAACTACAATGAGCAGTTCTTC. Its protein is CASSPNYNEQFF.

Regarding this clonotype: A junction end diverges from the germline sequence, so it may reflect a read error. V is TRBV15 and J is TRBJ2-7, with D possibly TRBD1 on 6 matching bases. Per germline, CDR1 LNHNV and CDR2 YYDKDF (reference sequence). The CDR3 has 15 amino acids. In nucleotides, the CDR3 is TGTGCCACCAGCAACCACAGGGTCAACTACTACGAGCAGTGCTTC. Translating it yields CATSNHRVNYYEQCF.

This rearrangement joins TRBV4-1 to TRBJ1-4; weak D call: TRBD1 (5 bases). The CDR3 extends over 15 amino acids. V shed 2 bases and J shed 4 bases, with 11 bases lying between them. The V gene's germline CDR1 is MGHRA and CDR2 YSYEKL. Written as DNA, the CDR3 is TGCGCCAGCAGCCAACGGGGGACGGATAATGAAAAACTGTTTTTT. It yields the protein CASSQRGTDNEKLFF.

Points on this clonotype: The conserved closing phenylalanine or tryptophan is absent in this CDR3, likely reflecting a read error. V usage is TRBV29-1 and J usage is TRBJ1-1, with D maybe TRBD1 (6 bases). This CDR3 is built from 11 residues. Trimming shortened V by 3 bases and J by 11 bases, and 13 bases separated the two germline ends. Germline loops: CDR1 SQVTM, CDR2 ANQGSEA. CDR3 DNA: TGCAGCGTTGAGGGGGCCCTTGAGGCTTTCCTT. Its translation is CSVEGALEAFL.

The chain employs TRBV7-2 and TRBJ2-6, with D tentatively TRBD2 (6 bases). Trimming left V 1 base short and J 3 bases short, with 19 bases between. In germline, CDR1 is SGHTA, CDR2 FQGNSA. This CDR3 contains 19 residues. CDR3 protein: CASSLVFYGGGDGANVLTF. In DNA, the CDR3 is TGTGCCAGCAGCTTAGTTTTCTATGGGGGAGGAGATGGGGCCAACGTCCTGACTTTC.

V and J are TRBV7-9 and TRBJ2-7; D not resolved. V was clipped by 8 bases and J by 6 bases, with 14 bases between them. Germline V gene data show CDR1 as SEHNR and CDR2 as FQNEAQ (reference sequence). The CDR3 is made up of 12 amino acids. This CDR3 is CASVWDTGEQYF. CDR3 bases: TGTGCCAGCGTATGGGATACGGGCGAGCAGTACTTC.

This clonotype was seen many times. The CDR3 nucleotides are TGCGCCAGCAGCACACCGGTTCGTGGCTATGGCTACACCTTC. It specifies CASSTPVRGYGYTF. V usage is TRBV10-1 and J usage is TRBJ1-2, with D uncertain. CDR1 and CDR2 from the germline V gene are WNHNN and SYGVQD (reference sequence). The CDR3 is 14 residues long. V lost 6 bases to trimming and J lost 4 bases, with 15 bases between them.

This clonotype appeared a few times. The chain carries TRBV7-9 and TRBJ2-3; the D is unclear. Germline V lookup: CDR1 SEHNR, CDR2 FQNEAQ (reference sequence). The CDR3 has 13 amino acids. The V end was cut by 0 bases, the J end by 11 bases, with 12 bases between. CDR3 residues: CASSLASEKGQYF. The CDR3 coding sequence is TGTGCCAGCAGCTTAGCGTCCGAGAAAGGGCAGTATTTT.

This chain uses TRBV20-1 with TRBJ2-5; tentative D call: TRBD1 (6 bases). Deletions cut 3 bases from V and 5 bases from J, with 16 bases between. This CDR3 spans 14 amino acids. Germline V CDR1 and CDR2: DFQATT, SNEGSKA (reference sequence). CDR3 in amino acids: CSARIRLGAETQYF. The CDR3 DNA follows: TGCAGTGCTAGGATCCGACTGGGGGCCGAGACCCAGTACTTC.

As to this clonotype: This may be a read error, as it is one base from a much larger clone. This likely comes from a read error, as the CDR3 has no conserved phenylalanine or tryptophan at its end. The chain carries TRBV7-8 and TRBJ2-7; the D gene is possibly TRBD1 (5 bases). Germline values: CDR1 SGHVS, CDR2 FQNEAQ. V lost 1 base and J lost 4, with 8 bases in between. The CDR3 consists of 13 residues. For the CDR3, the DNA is TGTGCCAGCAGCTTAGGGGCAGGGTACGAGCAGTACCTC. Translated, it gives CASSLGAGYEQYL.

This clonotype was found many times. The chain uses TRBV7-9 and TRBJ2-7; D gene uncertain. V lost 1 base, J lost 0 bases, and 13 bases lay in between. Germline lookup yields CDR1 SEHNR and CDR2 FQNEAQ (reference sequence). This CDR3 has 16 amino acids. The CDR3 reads CASSLGKGSSSYEQYF. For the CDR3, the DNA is TGTGCCAGCAGCTTAGGAAAAGGATCAAGCTCCTACGAGCAGTACTTC.

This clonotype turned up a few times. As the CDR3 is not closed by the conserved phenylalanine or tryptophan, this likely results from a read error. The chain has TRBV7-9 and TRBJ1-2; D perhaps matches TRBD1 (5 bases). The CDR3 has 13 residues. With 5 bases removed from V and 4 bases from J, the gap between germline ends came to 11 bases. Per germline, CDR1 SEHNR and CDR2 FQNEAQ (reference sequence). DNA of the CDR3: TGTGCCAGCAGCGTAGGGGACCCCTATGGCTACACCCTC. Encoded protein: CASSVGDPYGYTL.

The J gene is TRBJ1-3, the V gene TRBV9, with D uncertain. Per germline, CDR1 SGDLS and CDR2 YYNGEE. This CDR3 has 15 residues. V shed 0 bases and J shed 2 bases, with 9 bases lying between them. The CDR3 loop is CASSVAATPGNTIYF. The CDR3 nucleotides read TGTGCCAGCAGCGTAGCTGCGACTCCTGGAAACACCATATATTTT.

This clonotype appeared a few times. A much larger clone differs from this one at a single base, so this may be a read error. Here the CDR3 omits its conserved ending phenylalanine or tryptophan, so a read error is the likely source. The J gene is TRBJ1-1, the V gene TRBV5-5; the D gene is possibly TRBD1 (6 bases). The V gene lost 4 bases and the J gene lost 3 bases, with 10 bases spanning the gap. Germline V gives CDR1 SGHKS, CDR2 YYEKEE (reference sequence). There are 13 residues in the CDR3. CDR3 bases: TGTGCCAGCAGCGAGGACAGCTACACTGAAGCTTTCTCT. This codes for CASSEDSYTEAFS.

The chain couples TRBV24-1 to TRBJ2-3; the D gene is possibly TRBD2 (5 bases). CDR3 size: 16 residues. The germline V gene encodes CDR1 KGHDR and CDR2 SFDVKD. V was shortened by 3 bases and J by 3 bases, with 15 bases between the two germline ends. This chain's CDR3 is CATSDGAEASTDTQYF. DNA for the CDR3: TGTGCCACCAGTGATGGAGCGGAGGCTAGTACAGATACGCAGTATTTT.

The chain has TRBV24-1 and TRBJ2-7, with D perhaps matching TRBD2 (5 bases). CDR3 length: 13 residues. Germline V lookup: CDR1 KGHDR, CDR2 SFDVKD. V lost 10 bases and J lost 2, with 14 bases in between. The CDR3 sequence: CATGSSGTYEQYF. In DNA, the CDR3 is TGTGCCACAGGGTCTTCCGGGACCTACGAGCAGTACTTC.

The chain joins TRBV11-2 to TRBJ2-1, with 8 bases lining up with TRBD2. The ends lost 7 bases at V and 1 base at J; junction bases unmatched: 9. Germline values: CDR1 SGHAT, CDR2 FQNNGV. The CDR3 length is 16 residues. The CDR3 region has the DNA TGTGCCAGCACTAGTAGCGGGGTCGGATCCTACAATGAGCAGTTCTTC. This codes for CASTSSGVGSYNEQFF.

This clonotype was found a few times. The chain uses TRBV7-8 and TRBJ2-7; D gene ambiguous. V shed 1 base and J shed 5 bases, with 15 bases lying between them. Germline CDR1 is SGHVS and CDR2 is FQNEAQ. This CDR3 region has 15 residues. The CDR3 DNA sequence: TGTGCCAGCAGCTTAGATCGCTGGGGTCCCCACGAGCAGTACTTC. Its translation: CASSLDRWGPHEQYF.